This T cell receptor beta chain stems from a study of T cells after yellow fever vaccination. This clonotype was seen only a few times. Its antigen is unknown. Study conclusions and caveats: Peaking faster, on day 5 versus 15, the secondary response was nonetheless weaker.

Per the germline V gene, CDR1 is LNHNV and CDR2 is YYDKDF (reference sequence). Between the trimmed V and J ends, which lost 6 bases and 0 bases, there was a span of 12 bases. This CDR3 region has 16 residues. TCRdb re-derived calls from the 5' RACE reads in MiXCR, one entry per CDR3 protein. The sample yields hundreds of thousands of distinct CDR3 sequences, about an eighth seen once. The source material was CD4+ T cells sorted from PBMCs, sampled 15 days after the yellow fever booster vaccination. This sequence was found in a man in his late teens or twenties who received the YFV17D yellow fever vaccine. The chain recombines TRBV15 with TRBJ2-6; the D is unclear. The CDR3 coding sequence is TGTGCCACCAGGATCTCAGGTGGCTCTGGGGCCAACGTCCTGACTTTC. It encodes CATRISGGSGANVLTF. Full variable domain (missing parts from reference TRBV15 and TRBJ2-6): DAMVIQNPRYQVTQFGKPVTLSCSQTLNHNVMYWYQQKSSQAPKLLFHYYDKDFNNEADTPDNFQSRRPNTSFCFLDIRSPGLGDTAMYLCATRISGGSGANVLTFGAGSRLTVL.